Included here is one TCR beta chain sequence, with context. This entry belongs to a study of control samples from healthy donors and cancer patients. V was pared by 0 bases and J by 4 bases, with 12 bases between. The CDR3 length is 15 residues. Per germline, CDR1 MNHNS and CDR2 SASEGT. The method was immunoSEQ multiplex PCR; TCRdb's version includes in-frame clones alone and lacks a portion of them. The sample carries about 230,000 clones, about four fifths recorded once. The sequence came from a woman aged 55-70 years with lung cancer. Sequences were obtained from PBMCs. The chain links TRBV6-1 to TRBJ1-2; D remains unclear. The DNA of the CDR3 is TGTGCCAGCAGTGAAGCGGGTTCGGACCTCTATGGCTACACCTTC. It specifies CASSEAGSDLYGYTF.